Included here is one TCR beta chain sequence, with context. This sample was taken from a study of beta chain features in type 1 diabetes. Cells sorted by CD45RO/CCR7/CD25/CD127/CD95/CD27 comprised CD4+ naive, central memory, regulatory and stem cell-like memory cells. V gave up 4 bases and J gave up 5 bases, with 13 bases separating them. This CDR3 region has 13 residues. Germline CDR1 SGHDT, CDR2 YYEEEE. What was sequenced were expressed TCRB transcripts, since all of the isolated RNA had been reverse transcribed. Assay used: immunoSEQ multiplex PCR; TCRdb lists only in-frame clones, some missing. Here the sample spans hundreds of thousands of clones, roughly a sixth being singletons.

V gene TRBV5-6 combines with J gene TRBJ2-7; no firm D call. The receptor's source is a woman between 18 and 29 years old in good health. Material for sequencing was naive CD4+ T cells from blood. CDR3 nucleotides: TGTGCCAGCAGCACCGGTGGTATTCACGAGCAGTACTTC. It encodes CASSTGGIHEQYF.